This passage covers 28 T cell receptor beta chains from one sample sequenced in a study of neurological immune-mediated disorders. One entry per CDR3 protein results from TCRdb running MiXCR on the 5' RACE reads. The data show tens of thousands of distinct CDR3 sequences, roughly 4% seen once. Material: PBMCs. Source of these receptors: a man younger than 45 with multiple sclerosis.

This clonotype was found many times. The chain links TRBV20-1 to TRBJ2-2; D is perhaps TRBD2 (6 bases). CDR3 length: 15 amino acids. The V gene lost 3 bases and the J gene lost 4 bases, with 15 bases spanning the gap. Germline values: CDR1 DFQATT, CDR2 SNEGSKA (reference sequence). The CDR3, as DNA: TGCAGTGCTAGGTTGGGGGGAGTCGGCACCGGGGAGCTGTTTTTT. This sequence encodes CSARLGGVGTGELFF.

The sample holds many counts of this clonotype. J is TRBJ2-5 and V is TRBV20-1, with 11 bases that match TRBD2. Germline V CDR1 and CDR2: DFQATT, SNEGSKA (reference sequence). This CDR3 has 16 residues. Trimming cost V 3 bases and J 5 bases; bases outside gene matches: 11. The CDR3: CSASLGLAGYRETQYF. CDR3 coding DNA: TGCAGTGCTAGCCTCGGACTAGCGGGCTACCGTGAGACCCAGTACTTC.

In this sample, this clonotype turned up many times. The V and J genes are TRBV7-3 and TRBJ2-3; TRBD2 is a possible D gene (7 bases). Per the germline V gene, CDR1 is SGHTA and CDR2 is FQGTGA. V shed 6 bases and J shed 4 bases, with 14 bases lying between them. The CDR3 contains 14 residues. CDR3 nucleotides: TGTGCCAGCAGTCCGGTGGGGGGGCCAGATACGCAGTATTTT. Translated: CASSPVGGPDTQYF.

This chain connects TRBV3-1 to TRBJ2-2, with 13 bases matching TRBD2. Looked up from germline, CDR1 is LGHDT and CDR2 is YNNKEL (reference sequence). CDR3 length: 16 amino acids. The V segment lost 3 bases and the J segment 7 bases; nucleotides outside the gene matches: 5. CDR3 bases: TGTGCCAGCAGCCAGGGGGGACTAGCGGGACGCGGGGAGCTGTTTTTT. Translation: CASSQGGLAGRGELFF.

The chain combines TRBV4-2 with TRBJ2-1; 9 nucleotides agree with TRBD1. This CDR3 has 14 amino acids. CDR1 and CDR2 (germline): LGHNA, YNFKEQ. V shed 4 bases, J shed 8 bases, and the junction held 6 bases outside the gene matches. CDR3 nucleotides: TGTGCCAGCAGCCCGCGGACAGGGGTTGATGAGCAGTTCTTC. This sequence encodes CASSPRTGVDEQFF.

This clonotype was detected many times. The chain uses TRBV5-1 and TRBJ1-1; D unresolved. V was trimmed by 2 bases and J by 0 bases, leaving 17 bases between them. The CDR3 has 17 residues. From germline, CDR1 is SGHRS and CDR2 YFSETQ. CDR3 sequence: CASSFSSGSPMNTEAFF. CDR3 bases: TGCGCCAGCAGCTTCTCCTCGGGCAGCCCGATGAACACTGAAGCTTTCTTT.

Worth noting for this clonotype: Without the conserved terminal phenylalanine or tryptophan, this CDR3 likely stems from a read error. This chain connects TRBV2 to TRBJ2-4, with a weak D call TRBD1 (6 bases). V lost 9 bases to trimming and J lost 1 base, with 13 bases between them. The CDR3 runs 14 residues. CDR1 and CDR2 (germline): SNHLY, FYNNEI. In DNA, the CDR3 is TGTGCCAGTAGACTCCAGGGGGCCAAAAACATTCAGTACAAC. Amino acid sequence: CASRLQGAKNIQYN.

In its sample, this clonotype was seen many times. The CDR3 nucleotides are TGTGCCAGCAGCGTCACAGTGAACACTGAAGCTTTCTTT. This sequence encodes CASSVTVNTEAFF. V is TRBV9 and J is TRBJ1-1; D is ambiguous. CDR3 size: 13 residues. The V end was cut by 2 bases, the J end by 0 bases, with 5 bases between. CDR1 and CDR2 (germline): SGDLS, YYNGEE.

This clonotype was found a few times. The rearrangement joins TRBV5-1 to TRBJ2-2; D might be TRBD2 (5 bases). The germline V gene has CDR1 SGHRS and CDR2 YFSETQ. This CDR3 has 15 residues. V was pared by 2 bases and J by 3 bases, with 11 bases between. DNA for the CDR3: TGCGCCAGCAGCTTAGGAGGACTTTACACCGGGGAGCTGTTTTTT. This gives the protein CASSLGGLYTGELFF.

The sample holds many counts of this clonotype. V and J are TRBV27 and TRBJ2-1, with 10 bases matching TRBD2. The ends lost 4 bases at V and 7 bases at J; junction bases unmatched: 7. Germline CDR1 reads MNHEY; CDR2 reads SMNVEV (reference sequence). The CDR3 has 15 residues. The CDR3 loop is CASSSLAGERNEQFF. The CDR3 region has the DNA TGTGCCAGCAGTTCCCTAGCGGGGGAACGGAATGAGCAGTTCTTC.

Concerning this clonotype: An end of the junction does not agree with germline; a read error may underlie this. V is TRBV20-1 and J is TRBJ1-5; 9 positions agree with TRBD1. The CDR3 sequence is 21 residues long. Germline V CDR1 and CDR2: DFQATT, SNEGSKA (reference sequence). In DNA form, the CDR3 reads TGCAGTGCTAGAGATTACCCGGCTGATTGGGGACAGGGCCTTCTTAATCAGCCCCAGAATTTT. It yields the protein CSARDYPADWGQGLLNQPQNF.

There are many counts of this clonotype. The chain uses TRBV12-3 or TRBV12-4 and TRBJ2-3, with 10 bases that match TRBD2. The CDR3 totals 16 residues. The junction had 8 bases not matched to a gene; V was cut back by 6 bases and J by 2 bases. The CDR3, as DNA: TGTGCCAGCAGAGAAGCGGGGGGGCTAGTCACAGATACGCAGTATTTT. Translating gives CASREAGGLVTDTQYF.

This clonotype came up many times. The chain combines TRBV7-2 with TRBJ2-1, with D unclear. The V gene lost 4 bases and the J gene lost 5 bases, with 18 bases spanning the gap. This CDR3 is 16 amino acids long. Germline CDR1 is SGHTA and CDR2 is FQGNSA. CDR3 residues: CASSSLRRMGDNEQFF. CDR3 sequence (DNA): TGTGCCAGCAGCTCCCTCAGGCGGATGGGTGACAATGAGCAGTTCTTC.

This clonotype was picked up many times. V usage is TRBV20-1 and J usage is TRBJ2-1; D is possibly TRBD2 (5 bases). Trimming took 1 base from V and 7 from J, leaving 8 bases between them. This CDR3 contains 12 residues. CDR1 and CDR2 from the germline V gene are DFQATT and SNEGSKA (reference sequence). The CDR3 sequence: CSARGGENEQFF. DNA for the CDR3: TGCAGTGCTAGAGGTGGGGAGAATGAGCAGTTCTTC.

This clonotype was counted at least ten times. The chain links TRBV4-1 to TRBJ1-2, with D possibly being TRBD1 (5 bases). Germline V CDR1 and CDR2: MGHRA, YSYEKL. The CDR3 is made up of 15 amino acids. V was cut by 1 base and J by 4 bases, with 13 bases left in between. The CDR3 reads CASSQGSRVGYGYTF. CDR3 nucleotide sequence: TGCGCCAGCAGCCAAGGGTCCAGGGTCGGCTATGGCTACACCTTC.

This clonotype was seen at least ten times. CDR3 sequence (DNA): TGTGCCAGCAGTAGAAGGCGGGACAGTGTCTACGAGCAGTACTTC. Amino acids: CASSRRRDSVYEQYF. The chain recombines TRBV6-1 with TRBJ2-7, with D possibly TRBD1 on 7 matching bases. V was shortened by 5 bases and J by 3 bases, with 17 bases between the two germline ends. CDR1 and CDR2 (germline): MNHNS, SASEGT. This CDR3 spans 15 amino acids.

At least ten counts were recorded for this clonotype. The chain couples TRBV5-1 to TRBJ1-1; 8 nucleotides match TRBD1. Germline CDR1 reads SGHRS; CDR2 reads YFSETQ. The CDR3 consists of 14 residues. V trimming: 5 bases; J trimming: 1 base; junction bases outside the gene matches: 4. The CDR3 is CASRGTGSNTEAFF. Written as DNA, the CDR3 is TGCGCCAGCAGGGGGACAGGATCGAACACTGAAGCTTTCTTT.

The CDR3 region is CASSLQGAVGANVLTF. The CDR3 region has the DNA TGTGCCAGCAGCCTCCAGGGGGCGGTCGGGGCCAACGTCCTGACTTTC. V gene TRBV12-3 or TRBV12-4 combines with J gene TRBJ2-6; 8 bases fit TRBD1. The V segment lost 6 bases and the J segment 4 bases; nucleotides outside the gene matches: 8. The CDR3 spans 16 residues.

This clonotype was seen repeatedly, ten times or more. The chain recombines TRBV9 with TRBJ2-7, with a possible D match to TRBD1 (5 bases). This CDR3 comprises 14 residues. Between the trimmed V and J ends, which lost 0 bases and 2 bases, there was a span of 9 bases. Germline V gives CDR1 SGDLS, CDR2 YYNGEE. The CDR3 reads CASSVGDSPYEQYF. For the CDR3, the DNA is TGTGCCAGCAGCGTAGGCGACAGTCCCTACGAGCAGTACTTC. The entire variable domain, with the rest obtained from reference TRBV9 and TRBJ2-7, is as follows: DSGVTQTPKHLITATGQRVTLRCSPRSGDLSVYWYQQSLDQGLQFLIQYYNGEERAKGNILERFSAQQFPDLHSELNLSSLELGDSALYFCASSVGDSPYEQYFGPGTRLTVT.

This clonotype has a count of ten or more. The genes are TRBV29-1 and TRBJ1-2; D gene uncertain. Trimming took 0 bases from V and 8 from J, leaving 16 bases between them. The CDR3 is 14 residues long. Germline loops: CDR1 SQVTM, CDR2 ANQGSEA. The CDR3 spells CSVEDMGKGGGYTF. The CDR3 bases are TGCAGCGTTGAAGATATGGGCAAGGGAGGAGGCTACACCTTC.

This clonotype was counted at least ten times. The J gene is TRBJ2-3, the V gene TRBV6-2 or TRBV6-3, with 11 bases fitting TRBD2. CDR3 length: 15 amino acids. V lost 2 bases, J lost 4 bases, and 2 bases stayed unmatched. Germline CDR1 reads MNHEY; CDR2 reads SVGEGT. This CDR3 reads CASSYASGGSDTQYF. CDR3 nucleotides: TGTGCCAGCAGTTACGCTAGCGGGGGGTCAGATACGCAGTATTTT.

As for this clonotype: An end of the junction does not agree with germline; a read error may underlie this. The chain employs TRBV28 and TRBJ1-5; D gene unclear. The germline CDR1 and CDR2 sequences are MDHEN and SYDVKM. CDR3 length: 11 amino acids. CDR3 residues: CASNSNQPQNF. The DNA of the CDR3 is TGTGCCAGCAATAGCAATCAGCCCCAGAATTTT.

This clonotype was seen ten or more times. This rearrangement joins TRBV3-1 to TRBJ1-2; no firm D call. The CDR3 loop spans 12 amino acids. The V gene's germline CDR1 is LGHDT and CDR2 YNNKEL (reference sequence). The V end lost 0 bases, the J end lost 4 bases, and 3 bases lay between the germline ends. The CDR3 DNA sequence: TGTGCCAGCAGCCAAGAAAGCTATGGCTACACCTTC. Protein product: CASSQESYGYTF.

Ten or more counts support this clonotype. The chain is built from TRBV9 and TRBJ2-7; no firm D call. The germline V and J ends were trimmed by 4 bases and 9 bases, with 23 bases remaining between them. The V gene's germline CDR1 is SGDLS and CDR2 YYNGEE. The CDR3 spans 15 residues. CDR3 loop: CASSIIDPGPVAQYF. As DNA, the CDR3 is TGTGCCAGCAGCATAATAGATCCGGGCCCAGTGGCGCAGTACTTC.

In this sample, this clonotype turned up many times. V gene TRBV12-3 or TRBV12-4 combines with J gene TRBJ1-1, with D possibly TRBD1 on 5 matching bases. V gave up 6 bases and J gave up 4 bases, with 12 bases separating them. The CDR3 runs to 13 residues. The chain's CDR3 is CASRGGAFTEAFF. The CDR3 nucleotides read TGTGCCAGCAGGGGCGGGGCCTTCACTGAAGCTTTCTTT.

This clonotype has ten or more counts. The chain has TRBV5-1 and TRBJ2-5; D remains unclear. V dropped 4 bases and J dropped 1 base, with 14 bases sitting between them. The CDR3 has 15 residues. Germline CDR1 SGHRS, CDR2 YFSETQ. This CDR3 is CASSNSPTGQETQYF. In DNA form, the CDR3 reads TGCGCCAGCAGCAACTCCCCCACGGGCCAAGAGACCCAGTACTTC.

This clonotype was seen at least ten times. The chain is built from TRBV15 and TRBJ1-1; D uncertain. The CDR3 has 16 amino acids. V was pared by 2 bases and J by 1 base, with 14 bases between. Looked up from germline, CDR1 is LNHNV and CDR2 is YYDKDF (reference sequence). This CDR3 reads CATSRPLNWGNTEAFF. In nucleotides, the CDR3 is TGTGCCACCAGCAGACCTTTGAACTGGGGGAACACTGAAGCTTTCTTT.

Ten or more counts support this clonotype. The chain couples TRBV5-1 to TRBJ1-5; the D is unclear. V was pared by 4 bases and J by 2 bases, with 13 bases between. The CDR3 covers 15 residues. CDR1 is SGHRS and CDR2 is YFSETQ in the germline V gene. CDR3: CASSPPDGGNQPQHF. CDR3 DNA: TGCGCCAGCAGCCCGCCGGACGGGGGCAATCAGCCCCAGCATTTT.